This is a list of T cell receptor beta chains from one sample in a study of OX40 agonist ivuxolimab in advanced cancers. Sequencing used immunoSEQ multiplex PCR; TCRdb keeps in-frame clones, though not all of them. The sample has roughly 48,000 clones; roughly 89% are singletons. Sequenced material: CD4+ or CD8+ T cells sorted from blood, taken in a trial of the OX40 agonist ivuxolimab. These receptors were obtained from an adult with an advanced solid tumor such as melanoma, head and neck, liver or kidney cancer. CDR3s leave out the opening cysteine and the closing phenylalanine or tryptophan.

j_call: TRBJ1-2; v_call: TRBV30; cdr3_aa: AWRQAEGGNYGYT
j_call: TRBJ2-7; v_call: TRBV6-6; cdr3_aa: ASSLVLSYEQY
j_call: TRBJ2-7; v_call: TRBV6-4; cdr3_aa: ASSDSASGEQY
j_call: TRBJ1-3; v_call: TRBV2; cdr3_aa: ASSEEGRSGNTIY
j_call: TRBJ2-1; v_call: TRBV7-6; cdr3_aa: ASSLERGPYNEQF
j_call: TRBJ2-7; v_call: TRBV9; cdr3_aa: ASSVSGGGYEQY
j_call: TRBJ2-7; v_call: TRBV19; cdr3_aa: ASSPSVGNYEQY
j_call: TRBJ1-2; v_call: TRBV27; cdr3_aa: ASSFGTGGTGYT
j_call: TRBJ2-7; v_call: TRBV7-9; cdr3_aa: ASSPESAYEQY
j_call: TRBJ1-5; v_call: TRBV5-1; cdr3_aa: ASSLGGAISQPQH
j_call: TRBJ1-5; v_call: TRBV7-2; cdr3_aa: ASSPRAGNQPQH
j_call: TRBJ2-7; v_call: TRBV5-4; cdr3_aa: ASSWGSEQY
j_call: TRBJ2-1; v_call: TRBV5-4; cdr3_aa: ASSLAFETSGRADEQF
j_call: TRBJ2-3; v_call: TRBV27; cdr3_aa: ASSNRAPSRQPSSTQY
j_call: TRBJ2-7; v_call: TRBV4-1; cdr3_aa: ASSSGSGGPYEQY
j_call: TRBJ1-5; v_call: TRBV10-3; cdr3_aa: AISESEREGMPQH
j_call: TRBJ1-5; v_call: TRBV7-9; cdr3_aa: ASSFAGQRGDQPQH
j_call: TRBJ1-2; v_call: TRBV6-6; cdr3_aa: ASRNGQGVWGYT
j_call: TRBJ2-7; v_call: TRBV27; cdr3_aa: ASSLGGLAGDEQY
j_call: TRBJ2-7; v_call: TRBV7-6; cdr3_aa: ASSPRAGTSYEQY
j_call: TRBJ2-4; v_call: TRBV18; cdr3_aa: ASSPGQGDIQY
j_call: TRBJ2-1; v_call: TRBV6-1; cdr3_aa: ASSWGPGGMNEQF
j_call: TRBJ1-2; v_call: TRBV23-1; cdr3_aa: ASSSLPGTSYGYT
j_call: TRBJ1-5; v_call: TRBV5-6; cdr3_aa: ASTVGGQQPQH
j_call: TRBJ2-1; v_call: TRBV19; cdr3_aa: ASSWPSGTSRDEQF
j_call: TRBJ2-3; v_call: TRBV27; cdr3_aa: ASSRGGQRTDTQY
j_call: TRBJ2-5; v_call: TRBV4-3; cdr3_aa: ASSQDRKETQY
j_call: TRBJ1-3; v_call: TRBV6-5; cdr3_aa: ASSLDRFSGNTIY
j_call: TRBJ2-5; v_call: TRBV4-3; cdr3_aa: ASSQDNIRGETQY
j_call: TRBJ1-1; v_call: TRBV4-3; cdr3_aa: ASSQDLVRVGGDEAF
j_call: TRBJ2-5; v_call: TRBV6-1; cdr3_aa: ASSEGIEETQY